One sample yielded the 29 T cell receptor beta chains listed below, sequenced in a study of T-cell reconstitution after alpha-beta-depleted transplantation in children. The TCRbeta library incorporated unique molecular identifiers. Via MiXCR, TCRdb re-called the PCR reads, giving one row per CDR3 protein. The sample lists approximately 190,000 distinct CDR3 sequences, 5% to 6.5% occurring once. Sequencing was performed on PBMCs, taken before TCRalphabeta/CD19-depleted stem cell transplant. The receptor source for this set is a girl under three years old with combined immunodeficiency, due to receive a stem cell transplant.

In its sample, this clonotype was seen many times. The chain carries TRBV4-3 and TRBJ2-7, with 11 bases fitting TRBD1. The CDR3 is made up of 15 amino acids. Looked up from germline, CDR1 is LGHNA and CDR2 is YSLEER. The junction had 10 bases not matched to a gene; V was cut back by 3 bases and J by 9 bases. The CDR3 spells CASSHEDRGRWGQYF. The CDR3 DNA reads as TGCGCCAGCAGCCACGAGGACAGGGGGCGCTGGGGGCAGTACTTC.

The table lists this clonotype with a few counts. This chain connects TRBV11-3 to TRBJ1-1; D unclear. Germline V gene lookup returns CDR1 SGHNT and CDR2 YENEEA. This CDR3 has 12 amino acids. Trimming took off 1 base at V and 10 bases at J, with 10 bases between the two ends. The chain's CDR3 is CASSLGVLGAFF. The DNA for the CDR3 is TGTGCCAGCAGCTTAGGGGTTTTAGGAGCTTTCTTT.

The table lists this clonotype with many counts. The CDR3 DNA follows: TGTGCCAGCATCTCAGGGGCGGCTGGAAACACCATATATTTT. Its translation: CASISGAAGNTIYF. The chain recombines TRBV12-3 or TRBV12-4 with TRBJ1-3, with D tentatively TRBD1 (6 bases). V lost 7 bases and J 2 bases, leaving 12 bases between the germline ends. The CDR3 sequence is 14 residues long.

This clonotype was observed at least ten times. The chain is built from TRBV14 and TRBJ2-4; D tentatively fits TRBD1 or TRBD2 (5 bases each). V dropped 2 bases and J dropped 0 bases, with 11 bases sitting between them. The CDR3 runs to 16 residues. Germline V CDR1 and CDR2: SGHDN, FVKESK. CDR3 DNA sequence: TGTGCCAGCAGCCAATCGAGGGGTCTAGCCAAAAACATTCAGTACTTC. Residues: CASSQSRGLAKNIQYF.

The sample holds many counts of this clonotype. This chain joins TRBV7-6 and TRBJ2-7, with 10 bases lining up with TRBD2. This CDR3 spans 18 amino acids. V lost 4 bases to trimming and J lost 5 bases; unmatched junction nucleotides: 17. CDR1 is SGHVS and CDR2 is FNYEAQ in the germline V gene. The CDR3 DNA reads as TGTGCCAGCAGCTATCTCCCTCCTGTAGCGGGAGGTATAAACGAGCAGTACTTC. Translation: CASSYLPPVAGGINEQYF.

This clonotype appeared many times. CDR3 amino acids: CSARDPRGPEAFF. As DNA, the CDR3 is TGCAGTGCTAGAGATCCCAGGGGTCCTGAAGCTTTCTTT. V and J are TRBV20-1 and TRBJ1-1, with D perhaps TRBD1 (6 bases). V lost 0 bases and J 6 bases, leaving 11 bases between the germline ends. CDR1 is DFQATT and CDR2 is SNEGSKA in the germline V gene (reference sequence). The CDR3 totals 13 residues.

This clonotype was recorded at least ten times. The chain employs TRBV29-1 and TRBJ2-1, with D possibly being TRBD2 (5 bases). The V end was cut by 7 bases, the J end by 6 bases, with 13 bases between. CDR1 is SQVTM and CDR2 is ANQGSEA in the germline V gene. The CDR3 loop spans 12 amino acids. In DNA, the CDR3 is TGCAGCGCCCAGGACTCGTCCAATGAGCAGTTCTTC. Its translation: CSAQDSSNEQFF.

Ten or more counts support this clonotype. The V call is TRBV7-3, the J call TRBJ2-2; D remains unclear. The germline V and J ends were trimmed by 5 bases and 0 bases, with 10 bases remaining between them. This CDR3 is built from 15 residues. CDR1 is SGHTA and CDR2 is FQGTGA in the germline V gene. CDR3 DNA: TGTGCCAGCAGCCTACGTGGGCCGAACACCGGGGAGCTGTTTTTT. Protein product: CASSLRGPNTGELFF.

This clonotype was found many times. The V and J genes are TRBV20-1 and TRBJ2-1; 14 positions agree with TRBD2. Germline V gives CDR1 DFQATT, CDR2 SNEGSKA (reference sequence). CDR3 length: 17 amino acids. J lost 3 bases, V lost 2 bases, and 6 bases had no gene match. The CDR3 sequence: CSARPPTSGRVYNEQFF. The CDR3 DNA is TGCAGTGCTAGACCTCCGACTAGCGGGAGGGTCTACAATGAGCAGTTCTTC.

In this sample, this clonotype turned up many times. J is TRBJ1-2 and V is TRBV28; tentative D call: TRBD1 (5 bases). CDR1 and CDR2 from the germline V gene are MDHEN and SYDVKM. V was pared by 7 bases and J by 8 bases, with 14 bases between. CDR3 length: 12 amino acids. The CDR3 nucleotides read TGTGCCAGCATGGGGGAGGTTGGGGGCTACACCTTC. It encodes CASMGEVGGYTF.

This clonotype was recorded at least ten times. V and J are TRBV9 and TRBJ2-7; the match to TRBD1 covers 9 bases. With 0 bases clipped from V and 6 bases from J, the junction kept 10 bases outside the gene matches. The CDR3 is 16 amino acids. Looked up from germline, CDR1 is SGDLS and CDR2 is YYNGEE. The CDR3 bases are TGTGCCAGCAGCGTAGATGGTTACAGGGGGCTAACCGAGCAGTACTTC. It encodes CASSVDGYRGLTEQYF.

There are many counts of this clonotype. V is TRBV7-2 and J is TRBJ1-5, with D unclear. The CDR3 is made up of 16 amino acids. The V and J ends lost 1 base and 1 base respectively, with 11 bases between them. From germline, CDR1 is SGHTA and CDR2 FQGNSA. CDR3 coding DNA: TGTGCCAGCAGCTTAGTAGCGGGGAGGAGCAATCAGCCCCAGCATTTT. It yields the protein CASSLVAGRSNQPQHF.

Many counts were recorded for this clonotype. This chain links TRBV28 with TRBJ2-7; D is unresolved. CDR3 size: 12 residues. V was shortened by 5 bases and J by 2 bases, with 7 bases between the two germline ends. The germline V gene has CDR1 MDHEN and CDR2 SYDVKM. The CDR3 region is CASSTSPYEQYF. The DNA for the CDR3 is TGTGCCAGCAGTACGAGCCCCTACGAGCAGTACTTC.

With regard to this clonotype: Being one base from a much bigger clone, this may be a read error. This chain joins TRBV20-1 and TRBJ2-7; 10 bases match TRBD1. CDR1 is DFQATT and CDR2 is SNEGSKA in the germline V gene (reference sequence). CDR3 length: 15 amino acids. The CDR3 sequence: CCARRGQGSSYEQYF. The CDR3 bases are TGCTGTGCTAGAAGGGGACAGGGGAGCTCCTACGAGCAGTACTTC.

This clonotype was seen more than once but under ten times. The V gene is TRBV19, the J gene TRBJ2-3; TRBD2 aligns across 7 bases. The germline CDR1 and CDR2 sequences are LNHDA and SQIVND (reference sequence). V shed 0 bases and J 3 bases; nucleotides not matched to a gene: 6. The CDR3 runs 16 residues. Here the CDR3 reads CASSIERGLVTDTQYF. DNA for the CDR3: TGTGCCAGTAGTATAGAGAGAGGACTAGTGACAGATACGCAGTATTTT.

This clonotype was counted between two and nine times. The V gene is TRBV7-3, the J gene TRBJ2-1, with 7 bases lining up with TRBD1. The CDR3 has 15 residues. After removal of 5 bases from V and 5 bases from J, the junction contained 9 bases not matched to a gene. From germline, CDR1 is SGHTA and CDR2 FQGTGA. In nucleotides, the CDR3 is TGTGCCAGCAGCCACCTACCCGGGACAGACAATGAGCAGTTCTTC. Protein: CASSHLPGTDNEQFF.

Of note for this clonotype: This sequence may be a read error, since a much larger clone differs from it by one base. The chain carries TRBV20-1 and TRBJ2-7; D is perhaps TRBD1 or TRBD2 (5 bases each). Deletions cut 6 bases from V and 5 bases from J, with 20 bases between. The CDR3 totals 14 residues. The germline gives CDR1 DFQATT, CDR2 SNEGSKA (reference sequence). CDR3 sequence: CSAYGTGNSNEQYF. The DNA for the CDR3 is TGCAGTGCCTACGGGACGGGAAATTCCAACGAGCAGTACTTC.

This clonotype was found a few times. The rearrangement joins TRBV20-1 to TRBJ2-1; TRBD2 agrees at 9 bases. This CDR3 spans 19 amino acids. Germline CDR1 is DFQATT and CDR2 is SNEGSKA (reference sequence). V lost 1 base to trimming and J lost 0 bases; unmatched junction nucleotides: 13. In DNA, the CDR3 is TGCAGTGCTAGAGGCGCTAGCGGGGCACTCCCTAGCTCCTACAATGAGCAGTTCTTC. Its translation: CSARGASGALPSSYNEQFF.

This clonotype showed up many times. The CDR3 protein is CASSRTSGIDEQFF. CDR3 nucleotide sequence: TGTGCCAGCAGCCGGACTAGCGGGATTGATGAGCAGTTCTTC. The chain links TRBV28 to TRBJ2-1; 12 nucleotides line up with TRBD2. With 6 bases clipped from V and 8 bases from J, the junction kept 5 bases outside the gene matches. Germline values: CDR1 MDHEN, CDR2 SYDVKM. The length of the CDR3 is 14 residues.

The CDR3 region is CASSLAFRLAGGRETQYF. CDR3 bases: TGTGCCAGCAGCTTAGCGTTCCGCTTAGCGGGGGGAAGGGAGACCCAGTACTTC. The chain is built from TRBV7-2 and TRBJ2-5; 10 bases are a match to TRBD2. With 0 bases clipped from V and 5 bases from J, the junction kept 12 bases outside the gene matches. In germline, CDR1 is SGHTA, CDR2 FQGNSA. This CDR3 has 18 amino acids.

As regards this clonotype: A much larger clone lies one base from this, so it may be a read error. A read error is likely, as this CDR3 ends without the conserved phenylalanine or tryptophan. Here the CDR3 reads CASSQDFAPNSPLHY. CDR3 sequence (DNA): TGCGCCAGCAGCCAAGATTTCGCCCCGAATTCACCCCTCCACTAT. This chain links TRBV4-1 with TRBJ1-6; D remains ambiguous. Germline V gene data show CDR1 as MGHRA and CDR2 as YSYEKL. The CDR3 sequence is 15 residues long. V lost 0 bases and J lost 7, with 10 bases in between.

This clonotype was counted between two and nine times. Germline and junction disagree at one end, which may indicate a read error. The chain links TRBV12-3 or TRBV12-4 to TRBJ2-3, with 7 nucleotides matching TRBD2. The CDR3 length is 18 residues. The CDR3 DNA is TGTGCCTGCAGTTTTCGTGGCGGGAGAATTCGGGGCACAGATACGCAGTATTTT. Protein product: CACSFRGGRIRGTDTQYF.

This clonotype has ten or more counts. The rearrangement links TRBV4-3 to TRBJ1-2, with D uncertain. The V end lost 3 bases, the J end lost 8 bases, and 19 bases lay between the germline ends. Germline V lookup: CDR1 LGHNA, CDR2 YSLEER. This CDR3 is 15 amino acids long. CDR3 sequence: CASSQTYYSGRGYTF. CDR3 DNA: TGCGCCAGCAGCCAGACCTACTACAGTGGGCGAGGCTACACCTTC.

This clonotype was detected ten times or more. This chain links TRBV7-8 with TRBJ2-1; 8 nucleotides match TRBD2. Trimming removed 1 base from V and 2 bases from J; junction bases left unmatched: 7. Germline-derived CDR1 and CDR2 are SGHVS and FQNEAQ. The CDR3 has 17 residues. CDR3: CASSLGLAGGPYNEQFF. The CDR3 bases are TGTGCCAGCAGCTTAGGTTTGGCGGGGGGCCCCTACAATGAGCAGTTCTTC.

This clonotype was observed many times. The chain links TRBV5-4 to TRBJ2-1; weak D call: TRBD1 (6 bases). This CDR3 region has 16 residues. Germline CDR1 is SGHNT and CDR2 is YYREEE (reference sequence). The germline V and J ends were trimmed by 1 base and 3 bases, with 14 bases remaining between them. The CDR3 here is CASSLSWQGIYNEQFF. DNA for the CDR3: TGTGCCAGCAGCTTGTCCTGGCAGGGGATCTACAATGAGCAGTTCTTC.

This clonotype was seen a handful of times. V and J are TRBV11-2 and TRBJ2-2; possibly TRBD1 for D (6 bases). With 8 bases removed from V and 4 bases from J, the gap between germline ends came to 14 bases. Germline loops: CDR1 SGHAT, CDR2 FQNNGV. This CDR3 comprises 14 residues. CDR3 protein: CASRYRVRTGELFF. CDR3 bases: TGTGCCAGCCGATACAGGGTGCGCACCGGGGAGCTGTTTTTT. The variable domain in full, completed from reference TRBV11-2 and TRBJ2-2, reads EAGVAQSPRYKIIEKRQSVAFWCNPISGHATLYWYQQILGQGPKLLIQFQNNGVVDDSQLPKDRFSAERLKGVDSTLKIQPAKLEDSAVYLCASRYRVRTGELFFGEGSRLTVL.

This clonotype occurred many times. CDR3 nucleotide sequence: TGTGCCATCGGAACCTACAATGAGCAGTTCTTC. Translating gives CAIGTYNEQFF. This chain uses TRBV10-3 with TRBJ2-1; D is uncertain. The CDR3 totals 11 residues. Trimming stripped 8 bases from V and 2 bases from J, with 4 bases between. CDR1 and CDR2 from the germline V gene are ENHRY and SYGVKD.

CDR3 DNA: TGTGCCAGCAGTACCCGGACAGGGAGGTGGGTAGACACTGAAGCTTTCTTT. This translates into CASSTRTGRWVDTEAFF. This rearrangement joins TRBV6-2 or TRBV6-3 to TRBJ1-1; TRBD1 matches 8 bases. The CDR3 extends over 17 amino acids. Looked up from germline, CDR1 is MNHEY and CDR2 is SVGEGT. J was trimmed by 3 bases and V by 5 bases; bases with no gene match: 14.

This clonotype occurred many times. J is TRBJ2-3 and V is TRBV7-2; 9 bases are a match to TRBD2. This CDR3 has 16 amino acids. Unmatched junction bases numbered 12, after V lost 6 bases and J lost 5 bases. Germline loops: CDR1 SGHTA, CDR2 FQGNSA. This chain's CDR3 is CASSKDAGGPGDTQYF. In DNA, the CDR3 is TGTGCCAGCAGTAAAGACGCGGGGGGGCCGGGAGATACGCAGTATTTT.